Described below is a single T cell receptor beta chain sequence and its context. The data were obtained in a study of blood T cell repertoires in COVID-19. This CDR3 spans 16 amino acids. The germline CDR1 and CDR2 sequences are KGHDR and SFDVKD. V was pared by 4 bases and J by 0 bases, with 12 bases between. Sequenced by immunoSEQ multiplex PCR; TCRdb stores in-frame clones only, minus some. The data hold around 70,000 clones, with around 80% observed a single time. This sequence originates from a woman aged 80 or over with active or convalescent COVID-19. The sequencing input was peripheral blood. V is TRBV24-1 and J is TRBJ1-5, with TRBD1 as a possible D gene (5 bases). CDR3 amino acids: CATSEAGRTSNQPQHF. The CDR3 bases are TGTGCCACCAGTGAGGCGGGGCGAACTAGCAATCAGCCCCAGCATTTT.